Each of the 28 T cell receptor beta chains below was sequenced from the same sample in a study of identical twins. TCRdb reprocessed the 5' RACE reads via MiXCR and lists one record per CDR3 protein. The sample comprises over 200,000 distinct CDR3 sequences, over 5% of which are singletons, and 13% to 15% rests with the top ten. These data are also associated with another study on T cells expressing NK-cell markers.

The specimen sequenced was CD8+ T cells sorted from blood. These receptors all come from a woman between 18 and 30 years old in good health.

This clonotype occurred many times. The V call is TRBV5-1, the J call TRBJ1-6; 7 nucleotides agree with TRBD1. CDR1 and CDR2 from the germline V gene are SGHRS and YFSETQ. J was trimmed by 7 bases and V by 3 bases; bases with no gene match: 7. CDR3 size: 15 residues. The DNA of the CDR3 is TGCGCCAGCAGCTCCGGGACAGTGATCAATTCACCCCTCCACTTT. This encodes CASSSGTVINSPLHF.

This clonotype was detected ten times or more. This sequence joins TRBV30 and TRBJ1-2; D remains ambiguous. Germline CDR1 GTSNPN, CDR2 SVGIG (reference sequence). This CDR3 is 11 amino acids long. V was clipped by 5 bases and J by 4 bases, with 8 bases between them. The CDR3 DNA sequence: TGTGCCTGGGAGGCCCGCTATGGCTACACCTTC. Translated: CAWEARYGYTF.

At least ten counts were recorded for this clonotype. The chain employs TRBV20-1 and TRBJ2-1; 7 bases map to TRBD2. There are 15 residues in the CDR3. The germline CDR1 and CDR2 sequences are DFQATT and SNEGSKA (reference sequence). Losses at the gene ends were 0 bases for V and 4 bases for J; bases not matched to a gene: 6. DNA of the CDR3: TGCAGTGCTAGAGATTACGCGGGAGTTTACAATGAGCAGTTCTTC. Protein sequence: CSARDYAGVYNEQFF.

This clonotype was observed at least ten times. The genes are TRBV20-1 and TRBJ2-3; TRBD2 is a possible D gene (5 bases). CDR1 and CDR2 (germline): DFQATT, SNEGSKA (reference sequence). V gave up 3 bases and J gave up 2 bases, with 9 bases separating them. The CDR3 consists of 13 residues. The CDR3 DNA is TGCAGTGCTAGCGGGATCGCCACAGATACGCAGTATTTT. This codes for CSASGIATDTQYF.

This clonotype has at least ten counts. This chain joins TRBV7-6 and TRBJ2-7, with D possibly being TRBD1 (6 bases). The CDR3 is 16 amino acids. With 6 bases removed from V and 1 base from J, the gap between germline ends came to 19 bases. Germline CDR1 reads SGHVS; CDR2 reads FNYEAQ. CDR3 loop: CASSPRAQGMSYEQYF. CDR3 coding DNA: TGTGCCAGCAGTCCTAGGGCGCAGGGGATGTCCTACGAGCAGTACTTC.

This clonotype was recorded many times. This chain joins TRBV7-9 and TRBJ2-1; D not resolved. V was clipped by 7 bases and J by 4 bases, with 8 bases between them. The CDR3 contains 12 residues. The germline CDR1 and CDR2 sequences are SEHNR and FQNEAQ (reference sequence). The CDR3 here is CASIQGYNEQFF. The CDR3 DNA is TGTGCCAGCATCCAAGGGTACAATGAGCAGTTCTTC.

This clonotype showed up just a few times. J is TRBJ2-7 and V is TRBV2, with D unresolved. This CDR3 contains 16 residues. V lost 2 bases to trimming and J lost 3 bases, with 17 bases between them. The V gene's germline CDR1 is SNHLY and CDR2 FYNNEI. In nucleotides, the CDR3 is TGTGCCAGCAGTGAATTTAACCTCAATTTCGGCTACGAGCAGTACTTC. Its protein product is CASSEFNLNFGYEQYF.

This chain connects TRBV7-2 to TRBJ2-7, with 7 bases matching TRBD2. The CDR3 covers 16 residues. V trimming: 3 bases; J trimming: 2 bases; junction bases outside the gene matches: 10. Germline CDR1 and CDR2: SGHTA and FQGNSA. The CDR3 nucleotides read TGTGCCAGCAGCTTGACCCGCGGGGGAGCCCCCTACGAGCAGTACTTC. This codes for CASSLTRGGAPYEQYF.

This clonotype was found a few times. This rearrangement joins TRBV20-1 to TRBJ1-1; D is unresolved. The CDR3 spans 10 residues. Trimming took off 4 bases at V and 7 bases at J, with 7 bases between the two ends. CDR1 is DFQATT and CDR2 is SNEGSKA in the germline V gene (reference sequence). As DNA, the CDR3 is TGCAGTGCTATCCACAATGAAGCTTTCTTT. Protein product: CSAIHNEAFF.

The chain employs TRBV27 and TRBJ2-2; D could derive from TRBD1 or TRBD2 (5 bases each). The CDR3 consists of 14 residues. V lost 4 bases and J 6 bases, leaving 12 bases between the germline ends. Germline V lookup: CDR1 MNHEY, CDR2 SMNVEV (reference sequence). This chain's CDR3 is CASSSGQLAGELFF. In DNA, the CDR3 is TGTGCCAGCAGTTCGGGGCAGCTCGCCGGGGAGCTGTTTTTT.

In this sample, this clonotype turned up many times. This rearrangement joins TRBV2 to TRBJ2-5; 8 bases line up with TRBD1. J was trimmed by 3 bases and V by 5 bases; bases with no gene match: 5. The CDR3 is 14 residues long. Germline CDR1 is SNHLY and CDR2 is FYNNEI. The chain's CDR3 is CASSKQGVKETQYF. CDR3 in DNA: TGTGCCAGCAGTAAACAGGGGGTAAAAGAGACCCAGTACTTC.

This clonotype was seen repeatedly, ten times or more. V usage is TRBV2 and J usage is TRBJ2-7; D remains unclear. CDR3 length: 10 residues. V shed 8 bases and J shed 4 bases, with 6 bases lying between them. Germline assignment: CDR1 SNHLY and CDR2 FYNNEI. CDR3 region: CASEAYEQYF. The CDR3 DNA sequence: TGTGCCAGCGAGGCGTACGAGCAGTACTTC.

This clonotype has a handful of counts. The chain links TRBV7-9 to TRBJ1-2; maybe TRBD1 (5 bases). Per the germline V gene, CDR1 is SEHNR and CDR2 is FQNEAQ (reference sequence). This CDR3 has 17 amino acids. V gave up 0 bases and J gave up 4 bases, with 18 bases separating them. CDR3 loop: CASSLAGPRAQSYGYTF. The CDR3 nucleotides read TGTGCCAGCAGCTTAGCGGGGCCCAGGGCCCAATCCTATGGCTACACCTTC.

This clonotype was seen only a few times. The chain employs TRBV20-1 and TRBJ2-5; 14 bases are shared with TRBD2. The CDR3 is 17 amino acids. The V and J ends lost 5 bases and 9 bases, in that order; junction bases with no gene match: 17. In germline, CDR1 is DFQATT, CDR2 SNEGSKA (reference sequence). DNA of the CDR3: TGCAGTGCTCTTAACCGGAAGGGACTAGCGGGGGTCTTGGCCCAGTACTTC. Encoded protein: CSALNRKGLAGVLAQYF.

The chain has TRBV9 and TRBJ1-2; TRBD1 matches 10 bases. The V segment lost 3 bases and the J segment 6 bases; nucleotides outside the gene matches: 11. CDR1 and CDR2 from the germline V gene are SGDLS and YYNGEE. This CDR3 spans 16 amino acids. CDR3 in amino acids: CASSAVQKTGGNGYTF. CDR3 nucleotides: TGTGCCAGCAGCGCTGTCCAAAAGACAGGGGGCAATGGCTACACCTTC. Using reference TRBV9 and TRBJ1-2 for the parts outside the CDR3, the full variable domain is DSGVTQTPKHLITATGQRVTLRCSPRSGDLSVYWYQQSLDQGLQFLIQYYNGEERAKGNILERFSAQQFPDLHSELNLSSLELGDSALYFCASSAVQKTGGNGYTFGSGTRLTVV.

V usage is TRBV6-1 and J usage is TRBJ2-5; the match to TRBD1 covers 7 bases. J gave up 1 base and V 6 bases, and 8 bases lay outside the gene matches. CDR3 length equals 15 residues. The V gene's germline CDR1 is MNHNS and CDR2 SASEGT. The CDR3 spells CASSPGQTRQETQYF. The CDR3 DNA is TGTGCCAGCAGCCCGGGACAGACGCGCCAAGAGACCCAGTACTTC.

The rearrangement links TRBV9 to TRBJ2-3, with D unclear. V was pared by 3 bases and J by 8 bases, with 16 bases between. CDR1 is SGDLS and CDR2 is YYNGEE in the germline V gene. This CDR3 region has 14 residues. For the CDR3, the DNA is TGTGCCAGCAGCGCCATCGCGGACGTTGGTACGCAGTATTTT. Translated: CASSAIADVGTQYF.

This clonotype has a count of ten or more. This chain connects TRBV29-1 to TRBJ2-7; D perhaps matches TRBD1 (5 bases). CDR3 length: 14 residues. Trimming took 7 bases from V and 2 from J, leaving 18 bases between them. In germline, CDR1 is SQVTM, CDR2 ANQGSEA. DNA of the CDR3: TGCAGCGCTCTAGGGGCCGCCGGCGCCTACGAGCAGTACTTC. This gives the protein CSALGAAGAYEQYF.

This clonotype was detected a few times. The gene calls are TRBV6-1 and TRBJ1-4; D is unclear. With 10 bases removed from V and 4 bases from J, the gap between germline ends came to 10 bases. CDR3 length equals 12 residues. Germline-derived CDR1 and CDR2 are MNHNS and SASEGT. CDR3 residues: CATRGLNEKLFF. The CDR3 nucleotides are TGTGCCACCCGCGGCCTTAATGAAAAACTGTTTTTT.

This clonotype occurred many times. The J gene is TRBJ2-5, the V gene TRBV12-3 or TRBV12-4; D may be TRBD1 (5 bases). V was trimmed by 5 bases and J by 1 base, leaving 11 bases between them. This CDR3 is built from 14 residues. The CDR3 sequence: CASSHLDSQETQYF. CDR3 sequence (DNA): TGTGCCAGCAGTCACCTCGACAGCCAAGAGACCCAGTACTTC.

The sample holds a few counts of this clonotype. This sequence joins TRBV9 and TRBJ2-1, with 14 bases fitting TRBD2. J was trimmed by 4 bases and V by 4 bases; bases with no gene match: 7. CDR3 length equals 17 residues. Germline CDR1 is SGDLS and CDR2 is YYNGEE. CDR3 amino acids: CASSTGLAGATYNEQFF. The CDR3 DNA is TGTGCCAGCAGCACGGGACTAGCGGGGGCTACGTACAATGAGCAGTTCTTC. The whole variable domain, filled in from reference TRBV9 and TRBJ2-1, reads DSGVTQTPKHLITATGQRVTLRCSPRSGDLSVYWYQQSLDQGLQFLIQYYNGEERAKGNILERFSAQQFPDLHSELNLSSLELGDSALYFCASSTGLAGATYNEQFFGPGTRLTVL.

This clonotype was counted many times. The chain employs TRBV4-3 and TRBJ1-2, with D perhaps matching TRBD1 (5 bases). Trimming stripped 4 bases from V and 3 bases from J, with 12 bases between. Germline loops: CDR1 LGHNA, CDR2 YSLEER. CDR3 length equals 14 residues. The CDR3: CASSPGTLDYGYTF. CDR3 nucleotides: TGCGCCAGCAGCCCCGGGACTTTGGACTATGGCTACACCTTC.

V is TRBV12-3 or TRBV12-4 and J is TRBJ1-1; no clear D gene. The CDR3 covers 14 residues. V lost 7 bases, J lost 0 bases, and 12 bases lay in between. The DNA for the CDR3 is TGTGCCAGCATTCTAGACATGCTGAACACTGAAGCTTTCTTT. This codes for CASILDMLNTEAFF.

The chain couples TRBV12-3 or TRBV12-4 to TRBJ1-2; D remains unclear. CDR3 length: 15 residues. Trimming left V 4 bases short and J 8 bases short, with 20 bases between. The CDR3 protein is CASSSSKKGVGGYTF. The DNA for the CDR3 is TGTGCCAGCAGTTCGAGTAAGAAGGGAGTGGGAGGCTACACCTTC.

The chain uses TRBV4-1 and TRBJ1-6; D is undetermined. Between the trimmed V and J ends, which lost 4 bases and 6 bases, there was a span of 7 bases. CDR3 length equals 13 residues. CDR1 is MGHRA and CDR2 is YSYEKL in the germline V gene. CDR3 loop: CASSPSSNSPLHF. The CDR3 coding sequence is TGCGCCAGCAGCCCCTCCAGTAATTCACCCCTCCACTTT.

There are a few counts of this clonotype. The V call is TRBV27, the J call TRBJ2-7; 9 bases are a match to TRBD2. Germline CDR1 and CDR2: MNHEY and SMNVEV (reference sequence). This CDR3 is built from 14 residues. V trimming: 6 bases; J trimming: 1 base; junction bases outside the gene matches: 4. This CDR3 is CASRGLAGSYEQYF. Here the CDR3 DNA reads TGTGCCAGCAGAGGGCTAGCGGGATCCTACGAGCAGTACTTC.

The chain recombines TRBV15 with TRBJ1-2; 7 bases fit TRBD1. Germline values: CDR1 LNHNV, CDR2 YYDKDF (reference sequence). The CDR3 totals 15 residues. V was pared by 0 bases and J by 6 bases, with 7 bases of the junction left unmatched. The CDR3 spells CATSRDDREVDGYTF. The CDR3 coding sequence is TGTGCCACCAGCAGAGACGACAGGGAAGTTGATGGCTACACCTTC.

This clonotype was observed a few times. As DNA, the CDR3 is TGCAGCGTCCCGGGGGGGGCTTCCTACAATGAGCAGTTCTTC. Encoded protein: CSVPGGASYNEQFF. The rearrangement joins TRBV29-1 to TRBJ2-1, with 8 positions matching TRBD2. V trimming: 6 bases; J trimming: 1 base; junction bases outside the gene matches: 5. The CDR3 runs 14 residues. CDR1 SQVTM and CDR2 ANQGSEA come from the germline V gene.